This TCR beta chain comes out of a study of T cells in Graves' hyperthyroidism and ophthalmopathy. Regarding the study as a whole: Ophthalmopathy, as predicted by the model, came a median roughly 6.8 months after the prediction.

The authors took PBMCs from over 8.5 ml fresh peripheral blood. From RNA transcripts, TCR beta CDR3 regions were amplified. During a first-round RT-PCR of the TCR CDR3, the HTBI primer set was used. A single record per CDR3 protein comes from TCRdb applying MiXCR to the multiplex PCR reads. The sample lists hundreds of thousands of distinct CDR3 sequences; approximately 18% were seen once. Comment on this clonotype: Its cognate antigen is unknown.

Trimming pared 5 bases from V and 0 bases from J, leaving 11 bases between. CDR1 is SGHTA and CDR2 is FQGTGA in the germline V gene. CDR3 length: 15 amino acids. This TCR was sampled from a woman in her 50s with Graves' hyperthyroidism that later progressed to Graves' ophthalmopathy. The sequenced sample was blood. The genes are TRBV7-3 and TRBJ1-3, with a possible D match to TRBD1 (6 bases). The CDR3 sequence: CASSKRTDSGNTIYF. The CDR3, as DNA: TGTGCCAGCAGCAAAAGGACAGACTCTGGAAACACCATATATTTT.